This T cell receptor beta chain was captured in a study of blood T cell repertoires in COVID-19. CDR1 LNHDA and CDR2 SQIVND come from the germline V gene (reference sequence). The CDR3 loop spans 17 amino acids. After removal of 4 bases from V and 1 base from J, the junction contained 11 bases not matched to a gene. Here immunoSEQ multiplex PCR was the method, and the copy in TCRdb shows in-frame clones only, minus some. This sample has 150,000 to 200,000 clones, with about 86% found just once. Each participant's cohort was designated according to participant-reported clinical history. The source of this sequence is a woman aged 40 to 50 in a cohort exposed to, infected with or recovered from COVID-19 (not recorded which). The rearrangement links TRBV19 to TRBJ2-7; 9 bases align to TRBD1. Specimen: PBMCs or T cells enriched from blood (not recorded which). This CDR3 reads CASSRPPGQGISYEQYF. DNA of the CDR3: TGTGCCAGTAGTAGACCACCGGGACAGGGAATTTCCTACGAGCAGTACTTC.